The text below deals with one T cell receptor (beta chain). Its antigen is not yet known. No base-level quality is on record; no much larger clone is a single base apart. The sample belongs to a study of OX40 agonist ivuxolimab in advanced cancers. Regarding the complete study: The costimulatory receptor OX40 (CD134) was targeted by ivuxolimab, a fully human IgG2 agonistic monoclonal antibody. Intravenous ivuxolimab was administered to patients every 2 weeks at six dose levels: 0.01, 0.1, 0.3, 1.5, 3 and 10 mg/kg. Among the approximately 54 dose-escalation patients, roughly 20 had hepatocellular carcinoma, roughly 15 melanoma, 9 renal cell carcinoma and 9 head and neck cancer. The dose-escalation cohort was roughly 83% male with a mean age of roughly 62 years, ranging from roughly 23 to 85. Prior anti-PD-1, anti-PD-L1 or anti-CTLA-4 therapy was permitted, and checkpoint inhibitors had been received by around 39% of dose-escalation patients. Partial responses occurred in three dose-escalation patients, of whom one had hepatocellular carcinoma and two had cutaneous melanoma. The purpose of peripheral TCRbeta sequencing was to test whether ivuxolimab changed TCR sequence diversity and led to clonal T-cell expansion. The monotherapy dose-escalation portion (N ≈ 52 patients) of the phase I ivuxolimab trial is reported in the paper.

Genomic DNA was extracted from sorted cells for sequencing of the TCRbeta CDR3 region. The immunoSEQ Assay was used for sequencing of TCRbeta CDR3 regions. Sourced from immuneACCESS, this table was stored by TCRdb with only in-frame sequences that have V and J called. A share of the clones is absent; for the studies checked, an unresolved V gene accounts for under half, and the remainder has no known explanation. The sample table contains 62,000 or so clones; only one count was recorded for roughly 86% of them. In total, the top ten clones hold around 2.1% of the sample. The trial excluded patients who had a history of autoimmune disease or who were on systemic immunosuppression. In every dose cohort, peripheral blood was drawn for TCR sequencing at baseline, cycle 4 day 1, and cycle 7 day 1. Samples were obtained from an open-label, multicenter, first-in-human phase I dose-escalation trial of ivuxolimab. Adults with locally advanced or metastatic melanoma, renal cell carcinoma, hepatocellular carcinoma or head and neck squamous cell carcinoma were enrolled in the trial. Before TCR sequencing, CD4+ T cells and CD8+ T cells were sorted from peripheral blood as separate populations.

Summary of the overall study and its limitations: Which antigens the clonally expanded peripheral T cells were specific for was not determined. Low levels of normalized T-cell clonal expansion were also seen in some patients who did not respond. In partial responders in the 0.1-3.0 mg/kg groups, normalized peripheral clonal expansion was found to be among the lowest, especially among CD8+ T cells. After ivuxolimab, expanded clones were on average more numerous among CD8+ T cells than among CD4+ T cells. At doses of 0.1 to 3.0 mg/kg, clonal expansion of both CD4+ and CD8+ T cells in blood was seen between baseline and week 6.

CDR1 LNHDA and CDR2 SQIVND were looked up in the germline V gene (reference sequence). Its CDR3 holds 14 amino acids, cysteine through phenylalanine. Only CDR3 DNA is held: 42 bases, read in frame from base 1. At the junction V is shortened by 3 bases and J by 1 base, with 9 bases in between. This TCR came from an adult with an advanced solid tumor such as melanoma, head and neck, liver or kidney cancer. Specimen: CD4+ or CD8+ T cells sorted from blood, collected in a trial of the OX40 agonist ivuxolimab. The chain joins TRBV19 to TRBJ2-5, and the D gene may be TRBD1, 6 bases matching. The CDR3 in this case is CASSMRGGQETQYF. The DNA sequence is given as TGTGCCAGTAGTATGAGAGGGGGCCAAGAGACCCAGTACTTC.